Listed below are T cell receptor beta chains from one sample, sequenced in a study of blood T cell repertoires in COVID-19. Profiling relied on immunoSEQ multiplex PCR, and the TCRdb table lists in-frame clones only, not all of them. The table includes tens of thousands of clones, approximately 86% detected once. Specimen: peripheral blood. Receptors were obtained from a man between 65 and 85 years old with acute or convalescent COVID-19. Each CDR3 is given with its conserved first and last residue.

V gene	J gene	CDR3 protein
TRBV4-2	TRBJ2-5	CASSAQGRPEETQYF
TRBV7-6	TRBJ1-3	CASSLDSHGNTIYF
TRBV19	TRBJ2-1	CASRVGGVSASSYNEQFF
TRBV19	TRBJ2-1	CASSTHRDFNEQFF
TRBV23-1	TRBJ2-2	CASSQCGTGGGSGELFF
TRBV7-6	TRBJ1-4	CASSLYGQGTNEKLFF
TRBV7-2	TRBJ1-6	CASSLGAGWNSPLHF
TRBV30	TRBJ2-5	CAWTLNRGGETQYF
TRBV7-2	TRBJ1-6	CASSLGRANSPLHF
TRBV30	TRBJ2-5	CAWSVRLGETQYF
TRBV18	TRBJ1-1	CASSSDRNTEAFF
TRBV28	TRBJ1-1	CASTKQAMNTEAFF
TRBV10-3	TRBJ2-3	CAISVAAAPDTQYF
TRBV5-1	TRBJ1-2	CASSLTPESGYTF
TRBV15	TRBJ2-2	CATSRDTRAGELFF